This T cell receptor beta chain was recorded in a study of shared T cell receptors in the human thymus. The data were produced by immunoSEQ multiplex PCR, yet TCRdb's version contains in-frame clones alone and is incomplete. The data show approximately 660,000 clones, approximately 88% seen once. The J segment lost 7 bases and the V segment lost 0 bases, leaving 8 bases of the junction unmatched. This CDR3 has 18 amino acids. CDR1 is SGHTA and CDR2 is FQGTGA in the germline V gene. The same data also went into a second study, on human thymus T cells. According to that study: Healthy Finnish infants having corrective surgery for congenital heart defects served as donors. Thymic and blood repertoires showed apparently biased V and J gene usage. Thymic repertoires of unrelated individuals were reported in related research to overlap highly.

The TCR comes from a boy in the first two years of life with a congenital heart defect. The sample was thymocytes. J is TRBJ2-1 and V is TRBV7-3; 14 bases fit TRBD2. The chain's CDR3 is CASSLTPTSGRGLNEQFF. The CDR3 nucleotides are TGTGCCAGCAGCTTAACCCCGACTAGCGGGAGGGGATTGAATGAGCAGTTCTTC. The whole variable domain, remainder taken from reference TRBV7-3 and TRBJ2-1, is GAGVSQTPSNKVTEKGKYVELRCDPISGHTALYWYRQSLGQGPEFLIYFQGTGAADDSGLPNDRFFAVRPEGSVSTLKIQRTERGDSAVYLCASSLTPTSGRGLNEQFFGPGTRLTVL.